The following is a TCR beta chain sequence with its context. Germline CDR1 is LGHNA and CDR2 is YNFKEQ. This CDR3 contains 17 residues. The V and J ends lost 0 bases and 4 bases, in that order; junction bases with no gene match: 11. This record comes from a study of control samples from healthy donors and cancer patients. Repertoires were generated with immunoSEQ multiplex PCR, while TCRdb's copy carries only in-frame clones and drops some. The table shows approximately 100,000 clones, with around 85% occurring only once. This chain connects TRBV4-2 to TRBJ2-7, with 8 bases aligning to TRBD2. Sequenced: blood. This receptor was obtained from a woman between 40 and 55 years old in good health. CDR3 residues: CASSQDQEPAGAYEQYF. CDR3 sequence (DNA): TGTGCCAGCAGCCAAGACCAGGAGCCAGCGGGGGCGTACGAGCAGTACTTC.